The source of this TCR beta chain is a study of blood T cell repertoires in COVID-19. Study overall: From T cells, B-cell-depleted T cells, or PBMCs came the material, which was cDNA or gDNA.

Germline values: CDR1 SEHNR, CDR2 FQNEAQ (reference sequence). After removal of 5 bases from V and 2 bases from J, the junction contained 8 bases not matched to a gene. The CDR3 runs 16 residues. The method was immunoSEQ multiplex PCR; TCRdb's version includes in-frame clones alone and lacks a portion of them. This sample has around 160,000 clones, with around 87% found just once. What was sequenced was peripheral blood. The V gene is TRBV7-9, the J gene TRBJ1-1; TRBD1 agrees at 10 bases. This clonotype was sampled from a woman between 65 and 79 years old with COVID-19, enrolled during active disease. The CDR3 nucleotides are TGTGCCAGCAGCCCCCGGACAGGGGGGATAAACACTGAAGCTTTCTTT. Amino acid sequence: CASSPRTGGINTEAFF.